Each of the 22 T cell receptor beta chains below was sequenced from the same sample in a study of blood T cell repertoires in COVID-19. TCRdb's table, derived via immunoSEQ multiplex PCR, lists solely in-frame clones and lacks some. The sample yields some 89,000 clones, around nine tenths seen once. The sequencing input was peripheral blood. The receptors here all came from a human donor in a cohort sampled during active COVID-19.

The V call is TRBV28, the J call TRBJ1-6; TRBD1 aligns across 9 bases. V lost 6 bases, J lost 8 bases, and 17 bases stayed unmatched. Germline lookup yields CDR1 MDHEN and CDR2 SYDVKM. This CDR3 is built from 18 residues. CDR3 bases: TGTGCCAGCAGCCTAACCGGGACAGGGTATCGGTGGGATTCACCCCTCCACTTT. Its protein product is CASSLTGTGYRWDSPLHF.

V usage is TRBV11-1 and J usage is TRBJ2-1; tentatively, D is TRBD1 (7 bases). Germline assignment: CDR1 SGHAT and CDR2 FQDESV (reference sequence). Trimming pared 7 bases from V and 7 bases from J, leaving 14 bases between. The length of the CDR3 is 13 residues. CDR3 nucleotide sequence: TGTGCCAGCACCCGGACAGGAGGGAATGAGCAGTTCTTC. Translated, it gives CASTRTGGNEQFF. The entire variable domain, with the rest obtained from reference TRBV11-1 and TRBJ2-1, is as follows: EAEVAQSPRYKITEKSQAVAFWCDPISGHATLYWYRQILGQGPELLVQFQDESVVDDSQLPKDRFSAERLKGVDSTLKIQPAELGDSAMYLCASTRTGGNEQFFGPGTRLTVL.

This clone was observed once. The gene calls are TRBV19 and TRBJ2-3, with TRBD1 identical over 7 bases. CDR1 is LNHDA, CDR2 SQIVND, per germline (reference sequence). Trimming removed 7 bases from V and 6 bases from J; junction bases left unmatched: 16. This CDR3 comprises 16 residues. The CDR3 loop is CASNYRGKFLGDTQYF. The CDR3, as DNA: TGTGCCAGTAATTACAGGGGTAAGTTCCTGGGTGATACGCAGTATTTT.

The rearrangement joins TRBV28 to TRBJ1-2, with D possibly TRBD1 on 5 matching bases. The length of the CDR3 is 14 residues. The V end was cut by 3 bases, the J end by 6 bases, with 14 bases between. Germline lookup yields CDR1 MDHEN and CDR2 SYDVKM. The CDR3 nucleotides read TGTGCCAGCAGTTTGTTCGGGGGATGGAATGGCTACACCTTC. It is translated as CASSLFGGWNGYTF.

This chain uses TRBV7-3 with TRBJ2-3; 10 bases are a match to TRBD2. The trim removed 1 base at V and 4 bases at J, leaving 8 bases unmatched. This CDR3 spans 17 amino acids. CDR1 is SGHTA, CDR2 FQGTGA, per germline. DNA of the CDR3: TGTGCCAGCAGCTTAATGGTTAGCGGGGGGCACCCAGATACGCAGTATTTT. Translation: CASSLMVSGGHPDTQYF.

The chain carries TRBV6-5 and TRBJ1-1, with TRBD1 identical over 7 bases. J lost 1 base, V lost 5 bases, and 4 bases had no gene match. Per the germline V gene, CDR1 is MNHEY and CDR2 is SVGAGI. The CDR3 extends over 14 amino acids. CDR3 nucleotide sequence: TGTGCCAGCAGTAGGGACAGCGAGAACACTGAAGCTTTCTTT. It specifies CASSRDSENTEAFF.

The V and J genes are TRBV5-1 and TRBJ2-7; D perhaps matches TRBD1 (6 bases). This CDR3 spans 14 amino acids. CDR1 is SGHRS and CDR2 is YFSETQ in the germline V gene. Trimming removed 3 bases at V and 3 bases at J, with 13 bases between. CDR3 DNA sequence: TGCGCCAGCAGCTCGGACAGAGATATCTACGAGCAGTACTTC. Amino acids: CASSSDRDIYEQYF.

The rearrangement joins TRBV27 to TRBJ2-3, with 8 bases that match TRBD2. V dropped 5 bases and J dropped 5; count of bases not matched to a gene: 15. The CDR3 runs 17 residues. Germline V gene data show CDR1 as MNHEY and CDR2 as SMNVEV (reference sequence). The CDR3 bases are TGTGCCAGCAGTCCCGGGACTAGAGGAATTTTAAGAGATACGCAGTATTTT. The encoded protein is CASSPGTRGILRDTQYF.

The V gene is TRBV5-1, the J gene TRBJ2-1, with 10 positions matching TRBD2. The CDR3 loop spans 15 amino acids. Germline loops: CDR1 SGHRS, CDR2 YFSETQ. Trimming took 3 bases from V and 0 from J; bases not matched to a gene: 0. This chain's CDR3 is CASSSSGSSYNEQFF. CDR3 DNA sequence: TGCGCCAGCAGCTCTAGCGGGAGCTCCTACAATGAGCAGTTCTTC.

This clone has more than one count but fewer than ten. This chain links TRBV9 with TRBJ2-1; tentative D call: TRBD1 (6 bases). Per germline, CDR1 SGDLS and CDR2 YYNGEE. CDR3 size: 15 residues. V was cut by 4 bases and J by 0 bases, with 11 bases left in between. The CDR3 is CASSSQGNSYNEQFF. DNA for the CDR3: TGTGCCAGCAGCTCACAGGGTAACTCCTACAATGAGCAGTTCTTC.

The chain joins TRBV3-1 (or the pseudogene TRBV3-2) to TRBJ1-4; D is undetermined. CDR3 length: 20 residues. V lost 0 bases and J 0 bases, leaving 20 bases between the germline ends. The germline CDR1 and CDR2 sequences are LGHDT and YNNKEL (reference sequence). CDR3 residues: CASSQDRPRGGVPTNEKLFF. CDR3 in DNA: TGTGCCAGCAGCCAAGATAGGCCCCGGGGAGGAGTCCCAACTAATGAAAAACTGTTTTTT.

Written as DNA, the CDR3 is TGTGCCAGCAGCTTTAGCGGATCATACGAGCAGTACTTC. It specifies CASSFSGSYEQYF. V is TRBV7-2 and J is TRBJ2-7; possibly TRBD2 for D (6 bases). This CDR3 has 13 amino acids. V was cut by 3 bases and J by 4 bases, with 10 bases left in between. Germline lookup yields CDR1 SGHTA and CDR2 FQGNSA.

The chain links TRBV12-1 to TRBJ2-3; the table gives TRBD2 as D, unverified against the DNA. TRBV12-1 has pseudogene status. This CDR3 is built from 18 residues. This CDR3 reads CASSPRAGRDSSTDTQYF. CDR3 bases: TGTGCCAGCAGCCCCCGCGCGGGTCGGGATTCTAGCACAGATACGCAGTATTTT.

This clone was detected a few times. The chain is built from TRBV6-5 and TRBJ2-1, with 8 bases that match TRBD2. Looked up from germline, CDR1 is MNHEY and CDR2 is SVGAGI. The V gene end was trimmed by 8 bases and the J gene end by 7 bases; junction bases not matched to a gene: 7. The CDR3 length is 13 residues. The CDR3 spells CASATSGKNEQFF. The CDR3 nucleotides are TGTGCCAGCGCAACTAGCGGTAAGAATGAGCAGTTCTTC.

The V call is TRBV19, the J call TRBJ2-7; 8 positions match TRBD2. J gave up 4 bases and V 3 bases, and 14 bases lay outside the gene matches. Germline lookup yields CDR1 LNHDA and CDR2 SQIVND (reference sequence). The CDR3 has 17 amino acids. CDR3 sequence reads: CASSILLVSSGSYEQYF. The CDR3 DNA follows: TGTGCCAGTAGTATCCTTCTGGTATCGAGCGGGAGTTACGAGCAGTACTTC.

The chain employs TRBV28 and TRBJ2-1; D unresolved. CDR1 and CDR2 (germline): MDHEN, SYDVKM. The CDR3 spans 14 residues. V lost 10 bases to trimming and J lost 0 bases, with 13 bases between them. CDR3: CATYRLSSYNEQFF. The CDR3 nucleotides read TGTGCCACCTATCGGTTAAGCTCCTACAATGAGCAGTTCTTC.

The V and J genes are TRBV29-1 and TRBJ1-1; 7 bases fit TRBD1. This CDR3 region has 14 residues. V lost 2 bases to trimming and J lost 5 bases; unmatched junction nucleotides: 8. Looked up from germline, CDR1 is SQVTM and CDR2 is ANQGSEA. CDR3 DNA: TGCAGCGTTGAACGACAGGGTGGTGGGACTGAAGCTTTCTTT. Its protein is CSVERQGGGTEAFF.

J is TRBJ1-2 and V is TRBV15; TRBD1 might be the D (5 bases). Germline V gene sequence: CDR1 LNHNV, CDR2 YYDKDF (reference sequence). The CDR3 extends over 16 amino acids. V lost 3 bases to trimming and J lost 4 bases, with 18 bases between them. The DNA for the CDR3 is TGTGCCACCAGCAGCCACGCCCAGGGCAGAGTCTATGGCTACACCTTC. Translating gives CATSSHAQGRVYGYTF.

This clone was found once. The chain uses TRBV4-2 and TRBJ1-1, with 12 bases that match TRBD1. The germline V gene has CDR1 LGHNA and CDR2 YNFKEQ. Losses at the gene ends were 3 bases for V and 3 bases for J; bases not matched to a gene: 5. This CDR3 contains 16 residues. CDR3: CASSQGQGAFDTEAFF. The CDR3 bases are TGTGCCAGCAGCCAGGGACAGGGGGCTTTCGACACTGAAGCTTTCTTT.

The rearrangement links TRBV27 to TRBJ2-1; D not resolved. CDR3 size: 14 residues. Germline V gene lookup returns CDR1 MNHEY and CDR2 SMNVEV (reference sequence). V lost 8 bases and J lost 0, with 11 bases in between. The CDR3 protein is CASRFTGSYNEQFF. The CDR3 region has the DNA TGTGCCAGCCGCTTTACTGGCTCCTACAATGAGCAGTTCTTC.

The chain is built from TRBV5-1 and TRBJ2-1, with 12 positions matching TRBD2. Trimming took 3 bases from V and 8 from J; bases not matched to a gene: 3. Germline values: CDR1 SGHRS, CDR2 YFSETQ. This CDR3 comprises 14 residues. For the CDR3, the DNA is TGCGCCAGCAGCTCGCGGACTAGCGGGGATGAGCAGTTCTTC. It translates to CASSSRTSGDEQFF.

V gene TRBV6-5 combines with J gene TRBJ2-2, with D perhaps matching TRBD1 (5 bases). Trimming took off 6 bases at V and 1 base at J, with 12 bases between the two ends. This CDR3 is 15 amino acids long. Germline lookup yields CDR1 MNHEY and CDR2 SVGAGI. In nucleotides, the CDR3 is TGTGCCAGCAGCCGTTTTCAGGGGAACACCGGGGAGCTGTTTTTT. It translates to CASSRFQGNTGELFF.